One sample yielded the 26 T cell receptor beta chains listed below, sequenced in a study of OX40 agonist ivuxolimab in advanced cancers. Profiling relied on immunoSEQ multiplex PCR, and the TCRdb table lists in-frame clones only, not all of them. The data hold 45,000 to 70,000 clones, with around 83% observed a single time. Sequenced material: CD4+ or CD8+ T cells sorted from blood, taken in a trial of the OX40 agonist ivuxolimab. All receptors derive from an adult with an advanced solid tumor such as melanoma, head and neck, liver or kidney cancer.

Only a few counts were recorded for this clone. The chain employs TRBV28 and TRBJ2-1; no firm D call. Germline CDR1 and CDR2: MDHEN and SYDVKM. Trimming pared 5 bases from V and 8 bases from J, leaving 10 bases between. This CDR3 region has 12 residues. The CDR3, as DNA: TGTGCCAGCAGTCAAGGGTCCCATGAGCAGTTCTTC. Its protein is CASSQGSHEQFF.

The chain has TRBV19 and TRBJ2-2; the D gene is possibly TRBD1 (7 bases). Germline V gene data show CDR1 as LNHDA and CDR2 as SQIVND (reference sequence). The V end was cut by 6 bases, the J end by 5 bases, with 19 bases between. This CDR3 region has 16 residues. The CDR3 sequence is CASRRDRVGGTGELFF. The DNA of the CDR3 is TGTGCCAGTAGGCGAGACAGGGTGGGAGGAACCGGGGAGCTGTTTTTT.

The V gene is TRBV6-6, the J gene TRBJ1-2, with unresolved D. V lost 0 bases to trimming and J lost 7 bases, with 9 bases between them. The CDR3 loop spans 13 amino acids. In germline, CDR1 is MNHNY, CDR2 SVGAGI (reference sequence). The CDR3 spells CASSYSEVTGYTF. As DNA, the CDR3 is TGTGCCAGCAGTTACTCCGAGGTGACTGGCTACACCTTC.

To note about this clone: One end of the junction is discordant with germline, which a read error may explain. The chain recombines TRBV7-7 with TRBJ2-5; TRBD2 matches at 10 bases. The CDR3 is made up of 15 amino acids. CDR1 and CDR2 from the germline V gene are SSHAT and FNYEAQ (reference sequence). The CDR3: CASSSRAGGEETQYF. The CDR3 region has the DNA TGTGCTAGCAGCTCCCGAGCGGGGGGGGAAGAGACCCAGTACTTC.

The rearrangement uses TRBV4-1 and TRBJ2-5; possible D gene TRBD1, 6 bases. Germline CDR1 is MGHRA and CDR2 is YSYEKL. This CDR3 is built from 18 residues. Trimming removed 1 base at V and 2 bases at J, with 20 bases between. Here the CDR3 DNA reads TGCGCCAGCAGCCAAGCCCCCCACCGGGGACACACACAAGAGACCCAGTACTTC. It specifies CASSQAPHRGHTQETQYF.

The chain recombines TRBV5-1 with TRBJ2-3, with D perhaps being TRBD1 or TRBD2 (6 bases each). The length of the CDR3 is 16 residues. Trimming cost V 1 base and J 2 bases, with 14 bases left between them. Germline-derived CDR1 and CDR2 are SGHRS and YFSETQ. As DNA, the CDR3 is TGCGCCAGCAGCTTGTGGGTGGGGGGCCCCACAGATACGCAGTATTTT. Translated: CASSLWVGGPTDTQYF.

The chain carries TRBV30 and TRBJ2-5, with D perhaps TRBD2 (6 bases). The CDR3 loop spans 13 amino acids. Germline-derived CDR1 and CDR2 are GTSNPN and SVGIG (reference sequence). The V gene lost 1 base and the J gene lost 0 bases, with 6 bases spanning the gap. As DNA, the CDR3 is TGTGCCTGGAGTGGCGGGAACCAAGAGACCCAGTACTTC. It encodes CAWSGGNQETQYF.

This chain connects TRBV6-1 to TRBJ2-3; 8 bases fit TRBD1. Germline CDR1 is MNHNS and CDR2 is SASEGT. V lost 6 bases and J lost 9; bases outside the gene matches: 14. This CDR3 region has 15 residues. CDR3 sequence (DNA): TGTGCCAGCAGCGGCGGGACAGGAAGAGGGGGAACGCAGTATTTT. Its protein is CASSGGTGRGGTQYF.

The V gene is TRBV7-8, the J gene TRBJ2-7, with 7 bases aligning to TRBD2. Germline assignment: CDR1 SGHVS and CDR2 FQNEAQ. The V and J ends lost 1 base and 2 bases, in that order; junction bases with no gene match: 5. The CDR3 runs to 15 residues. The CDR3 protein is CASSLGGGFAYEQYF. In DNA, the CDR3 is TGTGCCAGCAGCTTAGGGGGAGGGTTCGCCTACGAGCAGTACTTC.

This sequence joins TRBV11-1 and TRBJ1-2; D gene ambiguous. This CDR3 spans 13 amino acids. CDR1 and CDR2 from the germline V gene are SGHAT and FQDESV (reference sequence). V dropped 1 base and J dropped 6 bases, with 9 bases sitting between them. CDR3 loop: CASSLGPADGYTF. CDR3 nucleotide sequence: TGTGCCAGCAGCTTAGGGCCAGCCGATGGCTACACCTTC.

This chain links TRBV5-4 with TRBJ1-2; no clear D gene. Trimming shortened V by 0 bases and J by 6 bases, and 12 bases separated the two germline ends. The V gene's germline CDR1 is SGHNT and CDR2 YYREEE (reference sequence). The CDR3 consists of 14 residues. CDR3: CASSLAAQIDGYTF. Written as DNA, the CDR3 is TGTGCCAGCAGCTTGGCAGCACAGATTGATGGCTACACCTTC. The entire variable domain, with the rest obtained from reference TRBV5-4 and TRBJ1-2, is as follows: ETGVTQSPTHLIKTRGQQVTLRCSSQSGHNTVSWYQQALGQGPQFIFQYYREEENGRGNFPPRFSGLQFPNYSSELNVNALELDDSALYLCASSLAAQIDGYTFGSGTRLTVV.

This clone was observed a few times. In nucleotides, the CDR3 is TGCGCCAGCAGCCGTTTCGGGGAACCTGGAAACACCATATATTTT. It yields the protein CASSRFGEPGNTIYF. V and J are TRBV5-1 and TRBJ1-3; D gene unclear. The V and J ends lost 4 bases and 2 bases respectively, with 13 bases between them. Germline V gene lookup returns CDR1 SGHRS and CDR2 YFSETQ. CDR3 length equals 15 residues.

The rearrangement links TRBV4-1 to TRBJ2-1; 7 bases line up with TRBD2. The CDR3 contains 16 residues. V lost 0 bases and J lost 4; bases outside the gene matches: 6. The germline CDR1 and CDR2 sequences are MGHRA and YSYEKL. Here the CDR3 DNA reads TGCGCCAGCAGCCAAGATCCGGGACTACGGTACAATGAGCAGTTCTTC. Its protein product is CASSQDPGLRYNEQFF.

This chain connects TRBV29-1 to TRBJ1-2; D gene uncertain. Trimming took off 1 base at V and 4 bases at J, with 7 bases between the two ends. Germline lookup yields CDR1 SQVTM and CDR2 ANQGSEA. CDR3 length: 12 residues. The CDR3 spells CSVEVPAYGYTF. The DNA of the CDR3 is TGCAGCGTTGAAGTACCGGCCTATGGCTACACCTTC.

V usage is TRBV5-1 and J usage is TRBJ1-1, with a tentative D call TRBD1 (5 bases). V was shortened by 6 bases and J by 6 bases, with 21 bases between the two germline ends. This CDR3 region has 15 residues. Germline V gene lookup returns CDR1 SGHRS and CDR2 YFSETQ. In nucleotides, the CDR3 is TGCGCCAGCAACCCCACGGGCCTACTGGGGGCTGAAGCTTTCTTT. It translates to CASNPTGLLGAEAFF.

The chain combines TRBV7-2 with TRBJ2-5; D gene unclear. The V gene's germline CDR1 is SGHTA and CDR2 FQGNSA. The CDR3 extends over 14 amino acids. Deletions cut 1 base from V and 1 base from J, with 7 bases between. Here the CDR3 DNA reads TGTGCCAGCAGCTTAGTTCCCATCCAAGAGACCCAGTACTTC. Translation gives CASSLVPIQETQYF.

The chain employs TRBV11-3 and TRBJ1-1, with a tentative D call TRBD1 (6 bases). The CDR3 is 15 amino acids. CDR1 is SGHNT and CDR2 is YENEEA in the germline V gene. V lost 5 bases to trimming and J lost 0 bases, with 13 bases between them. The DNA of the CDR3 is TGTGCCAGCAGCCCCCGAGGGGGGTTGAACACTGAAGCTTTCTTT. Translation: CASSPRGGLNTEAFF. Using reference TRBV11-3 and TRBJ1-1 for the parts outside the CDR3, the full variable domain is EAGVVQSPRYKIIEKKQPVAFWCNPISGHNTLYWYLQNLGQGPELLIRYENEEAVDDSQLPKDRFSAERLKGVDSTLKIQPAELGDSAVYLCASSPRGGLNTEAFFGQGTRLTVV.

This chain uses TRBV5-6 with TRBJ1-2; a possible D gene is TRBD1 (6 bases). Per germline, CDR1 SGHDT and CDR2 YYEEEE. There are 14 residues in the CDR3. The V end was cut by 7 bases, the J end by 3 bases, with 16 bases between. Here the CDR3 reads CASRPWGQHYGYTF. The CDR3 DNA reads TGTGCCAGCCGACCCTGGGGGCAGCACTATGGCTACACCTTC.

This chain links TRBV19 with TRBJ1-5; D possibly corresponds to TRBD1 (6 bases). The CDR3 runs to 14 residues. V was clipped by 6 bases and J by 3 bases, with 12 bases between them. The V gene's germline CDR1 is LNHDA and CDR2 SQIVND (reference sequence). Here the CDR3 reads CASSLRDTNQPQHF. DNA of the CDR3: TGTGCCAGTAGCCTCCGGGACACCAATCAGCCCCAGCATTTT.

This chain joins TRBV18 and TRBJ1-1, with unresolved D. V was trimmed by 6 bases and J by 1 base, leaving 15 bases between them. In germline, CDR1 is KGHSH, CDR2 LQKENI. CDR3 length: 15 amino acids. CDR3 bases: TGTGCCAGCTCGCAAGACGTCAGCTCGAACACTGAAGCTTTCTTT. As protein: CASSQDVSSNTEAFF.

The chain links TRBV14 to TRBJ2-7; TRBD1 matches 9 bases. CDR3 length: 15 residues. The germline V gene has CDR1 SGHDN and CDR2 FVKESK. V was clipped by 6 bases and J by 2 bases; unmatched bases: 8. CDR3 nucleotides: TGTGCCAGCAGACAGGGACAGGGTCGAACCTACGAGCAGTACTTC. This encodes CASRQGQGRTYEQYF.

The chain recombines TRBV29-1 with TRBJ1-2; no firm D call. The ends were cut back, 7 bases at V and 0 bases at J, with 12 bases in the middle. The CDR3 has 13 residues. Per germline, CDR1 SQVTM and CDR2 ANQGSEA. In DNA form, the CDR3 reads TGCAGCGCCCGGAGTACAGCTAACTATGGCTACACCTTC. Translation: CSARSTANYGYTF. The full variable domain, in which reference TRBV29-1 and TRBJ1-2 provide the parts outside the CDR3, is SAVISQKPSRDICQRGTSLTIQCQVDSQVTMMFWYRQQPGQSLTLIATANQGSEATYESGFVIDKFPISRPNLTFSTLTVSNMSPEDSSIYLCSARSTANYGYTFGSGTRLTVV.

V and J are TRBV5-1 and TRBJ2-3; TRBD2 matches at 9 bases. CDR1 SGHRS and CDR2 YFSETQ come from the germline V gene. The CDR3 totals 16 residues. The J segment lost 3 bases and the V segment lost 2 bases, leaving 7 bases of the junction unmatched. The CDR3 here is CASSFLAGAGTDTQYF. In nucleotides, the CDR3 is TGCGCCAGCAGCTTTTTAGCGGGGGCAGGAACAGATACGCAGTATTTT.

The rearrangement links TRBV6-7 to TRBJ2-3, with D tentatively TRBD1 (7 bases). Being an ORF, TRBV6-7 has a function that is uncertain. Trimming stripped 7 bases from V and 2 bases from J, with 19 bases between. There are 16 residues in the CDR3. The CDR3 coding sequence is TGTGCCAGCATAATCCCAACAGGGGACTTCACAGATACGCAGTATTTT. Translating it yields CASIIPTGDFTDTQYF.

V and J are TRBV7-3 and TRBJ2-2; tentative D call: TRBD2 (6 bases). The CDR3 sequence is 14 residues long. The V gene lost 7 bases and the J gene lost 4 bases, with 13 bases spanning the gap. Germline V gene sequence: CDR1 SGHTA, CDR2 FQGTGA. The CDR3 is CASKRDSGTGELFF. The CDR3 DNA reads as TGTGCCAGCAAACGGGACTCCGGCACCGGGGAGCTGTTTTTT.

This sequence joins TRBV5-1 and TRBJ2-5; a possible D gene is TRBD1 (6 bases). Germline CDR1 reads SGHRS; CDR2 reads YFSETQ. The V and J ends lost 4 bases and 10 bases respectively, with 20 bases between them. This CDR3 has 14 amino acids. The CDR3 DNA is TGCGCCAGCAGCCTCGGGACCGAAGAAGGGGGCCAGTACTTC. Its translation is CASSLGTEEGGQYF.